The clone carrying this T cell receptor (beta chain) was picked up one time. Its specificity is unknown. These data come from a study of shared clonotypes between healthy human individuals. Study-level results: Sequencing of the sorted subsets was shown by rarefaction to be incomplete despite large depth.

Replicate PCRs from sorted subsets contained roughly 200 ng DNA, which is roughly 30,000 T cell genomes. Profiled with immunoSEQ multiplex PCR; TCRdb holds only in-frame clones, not every one. The sample carries about 2,500,000 clones, about 92% recorded once. Sequencing was performed on naive CD4+ T cells sorted from blood. Subset specified: CD45RA+ positively selected. This sequence originates from a young man in good health.

The CDR3 DNA reads TGTGCCAGCAGCTTAGAGGGGCCAGGGGGCAGTTACGAGCAGTACTTC. Amino acid sequence: CASSLEGPGGSYEQYF. The chain links TRBV7-9 to TRBJ2-7, with 8 bases that match TRBD1. CDR1 and CDR2 (germline): SEHNR, FQNEAQ (reference sequence). The V segment lost 1 base and the J segment 4 bases; nucleotides outside the gene matches: 9. The length of the CDR3 is 16 residues.